The rows below give T cell receptor beta chains drawn from one sample of a study of blood T cells in healthy people across ages. A single record per CDR3 protein comes from TCRdb applying MiXCR to the 5' RACE reads. The data show hundreds of thousands of distinct CDR3 sequences, about 30% seen once. Sequencing was carried out using blood. These receptors all come from a woman aged 80 or over in good health. Each CDR3 is given with its conserved first and last residue. The order of the fields is V gene, D gene, CDR3 protein. A D gene is named only where the DNA matches it firmly.

>TRBV20-1|NA
CSARRAGGSDEQYF
>TRBV27|NA
CASSLNGKSPLHF
>TRBV5-1|NA
CASSLQGIGYEQYF
>TRBV12-3/TRBV12-4|NA
CASSLSGPRESPLHF
>TRBV7-2|TRBD1
CASSLGPGGYQETQYF
>TRBV11-2|TRBD2
CASRRAGVSETQYF
>TRBV30|NA
CAWSITVYGYTF
>TRBV19|NA
CASKGRSSYEQYF
>TRBV7-9|NA
CASSLSTRGQYF
>TRBV7-8|TRBD2
CASSLATNPPGLAGVSSYNEQFF
>TRBV30|NA
CAWTPSWQGIYEQYF
>TRBV6-5|TRBD1
CASSYGTGSSYEQYF
>TRBV12-3/TRBV12-4|TRBD1
CASSPTGLNEKRFF
>TRBV7-8|TRBD2
CASSLVPAGGQETQYF
>TRBV20-1|NA
CSARSNTEAFF
>TRBV10-3|NA
CAISGGGARGYTF
>TRBV6-1|NA
CASSEILRATNETLFF
>TRBV18|NA
CASSPRGAGDTQYF
>TRBV6-1|TRBD2
CASRLRDYNNEQFF
>TRBV20-1|TRBD2
CSARLAVYEQYF
>TRBV6-1|TRBD2
CASSKAGANTDTQYF
>TRBV7-9|NA
CASSPGSSWVEAFF
>TRBV7-9|NA
CASSLALAGANVLTF
>TRBV7-8|NA
CASSRSPFRGRANEKLFF
>TRBV2|NA
CASSGPTGTRNEKAFF
>TRBV24-1|NA
CATSDPGSGEQFF
>TRBV5-5|TRBD1
CASSLSTGSGQPQHF
>TRBV20-1|NA
CSARDQGHGYTF
>TRBV5-4|NA
CASSLAVLGLPTDTQYF
>TRBV5-1|NA
CASSLSGGSTGELFF
>TRBV7-6|NA
CASSHAWGGGEKLFF
>TRBV19|NA
CASRVRGYNSPLHF
>TRBV21-1|NA
CASSTSDRVRETQYF
>TRBV2|TRBD2
CASKEGGLLYEQYF
>TRBV7-2|NA
CASSLDPTIETQYF
>TRBV2|TRBD1
CATGQETYEQYF
>TRBV6-6|NA
CASSPTSYNEQFF
>TRBV12-3/TRBV12-4|NA
CASRQGPDEKLFF
>TRBV7-9|NA
CASSLPSAGQETQYF
>TRBV6-6|NA
CASSSQRLNEQFF
>TRBV10-3|TRBD1
CAISARTGGNYGYTF
>TRBV5-1|NA
CASSLAQHSYEQYF
>TRBV3-1|NA
CASSQGLGGSGTQYF
>TRBV5-6|NA
CASSLNRGRGYGYTF
>TRBV4-3|NA
CASTSRGSSSGANVLTF
>TRBV28|TRBD1
CASSFHTGGKETQYF
>TRBV20-1|TRBD1
CSARGTGSGEQYF
>TRBV20-1|NA
CSASQDPTEAFF
>TRBV12-3/TRBV12-4|NA
CASSFESSYNQPQHF
>TRBV27|NA
CASSSSHGTEAFF
>TRBV20-1|TRBD2
CSARRSGGATDTQYF
>TRBV7-2|NA
CASNLPRPYNSPLHF
>TRBV6-2/TRBV6-3|NA
CASSYSLTGNVSPQHF
>TRBV7-9|TRBD1
CASSLGTTGANNEQFF
>TRBV20-1|NA
CSARGLNRVYEQYF